The entry below describes one TCR beta chain. What it binds is not known. Here immunoSEQ multiplex PCR was the method, and the copy in TCRdb shows in-frame clones only, minus some. The data contain roughly 150,000 clones, 85% to 95% of them singletons. Germline CDR1 is LGHDT and CDR2 is YNNKEL (reference sequence). Trimming took off 1 base at V and 6 bases at J, with 15 bases between the two ends. The CDR3 is made up of 15 amino acids. This sample was taken from a study of T cell responses to AZD1222 COVID-19 vaccine. General study findings and limits: Repertoire samples came only from after the peak T cell response. Reports indicate that nearly half of spike-specific TCRs are directed at unmutated variant regions.

The sequences come from peripheral blood, collected 28 days after the second AZD1222 dose. This chain uses TRBV3-1 (or the pseudogene TRBV3-2) with TRBJ1-2; D call uncertain. The receptor's source is an adult who received the AZD1222 COVID-19 vaccine. CDR3 coding DNA: TGTGCCAGCAGCCAAGCCGGGCTCGCAAAGAATGGCTACACCTTC. This gives the protein CASSQAGLAKNGYTF.